A selection of T cell receptor beta chains follows, all from one sample in a study of spatial heterogeneity in lung cancer. TCRdb itself ran the 5' RACE reads through MiXCR, one entry per CDR3 protein. This sample has fewer than 5,000 distinct CDR3 sequences, with over 7.5% found just once. This sample comprised lung tumor tissue, obtained at surgery. Receptors originate from a male donor with early-stage non-small cell lung cancer. Each CDR3 is given with its conserved first and last residue. Fields, in order: clone size, D gene, J gene, V gene, CDR3 DNA, CDR3 protein. The D gene is left open where the match is weak. Only some rows state a clone size, as once, few, many or a class for expanded clones.

>.|.|TRBJ1-4|TRBV20-1
TGCAGTGCATGGACGGGAGATTCGTATGAAAAACTGTTTTTT
CSAWTGDSYEKLFF
>.|TRBD1|TRBJ1-4|TRBV24-1
TGTGCCACCAGTGATCCCGGGACAGGGGCCGAAAAACTGTTTTTT
CATSDPGTGAEKLFF
>many|.|TRBJ2-3|TRBV6-6
TGTGCCAGCAGTTACTCCAAAGATTCGGGATCAGCAGATACGCAGTATTTT
CASSYSKDSGSADTQYF
>many|.|TRBJ2-3|TRBV7-9
TGTGCCAGCGATCTGGCAGATACGCAGTATTTT
CASDLADTQYF
>many|.|TRBJ1-4|TRBV19
TGTGCCAGTAGCGACAGGAAGAATGAAAAACTGTTTTTT
CASSDRKNEKLFF
>many|TRBD2|TRBJ2-7|TRBV5-4
TGTGCCAGCAGCTTAAGCGGGAGGGCCTACGAGCAGTACTTC
CASSLSGRAYEQYF
>many|TRBD2|TRBJ2-3|TRBV20-1
TGCAGTGCTAGTAGCGGGGGGCCCCTTTCAGATACGCAGTATTTT
CSASSGGPLSDTQYF
>many|.|TRBJ1-1|TRBV3-1
TGTGCCAGCAGCCAAGTAACATCCCGGAACACTGAAGCTTTCTTT
CASSQVTSRNTEAFF
>medium-sized|TRBD1|TRBJ1-4|TRBV27
TGTGCCAGCAGTCCTCCGGGACAGTGGAATGAAAAACTGTTTTTT
CASSPPGQWNEKLFF
>many|.|TRBJ1-6|TRBV6-5
TGTGCCAGCAGTCGTACCCACCGGGGAGGAGGAAGTAATTCACCCCTCCACTTT
CASSRTHRGGGSNSPLHF
>many|.|TRBJ1-1|TRBV19
TGTGCCAGTAGTATGAGGCGCGGGGCCAGGGGATCGAACACTGAAGCTTTCTTT
CASSMRRGARGSNTEAFF
>many|.|TRBJ1-1|TRBV24-1
TGTGCCACCAGTGATCCGAAGTCCGGGGGATACACTGAAGCTTTCTTT
CATSDPKSGGYTEAFF
>many|TRBD1|TRBJ1-3|TRBV4-3
TGCGCCAGCAGCCAAGGACAGGGGGCTGGAAACACCATATATTTT
CASSQGQGAGNTIYF
>medium-sized|TRBD2|TRBJ2-1|TRBV4-1
TGCGCCAGCAGCCACACGAGCGGGGGGGACCCCTACAATGAGCAGTTCTTC
CASSHTSGGDPYNEQFF
>many|.|TRBJ2-2|TRBV5-5
TGTGCCAGCAGCTTGGACAGGGTTACCGGGGAGCTGTTTTTT
CASSLDRVTGELFF
>medium-sized|.|TRBJ1-6|TRBV6-5
TGTGCCAGCAGTCTTGAAAGGCTGAGCTCCTATAATTCACCCCTCCACTTT
CASSLERLSSYNSPLHF
>once|.|TRBJ2-7|TRBV5-4
TGTGCCAGCAGCTTCGGCGGTTTCAGGGGTACCTACGAGCAGTACTTC
CASSFGGFRGTYEQYF
>.|.|TRBJ2-5|TRBV18
TGTGCCAGCTCGACCGGGTCACAAGAGACCCAGTACTTC
CASSTGSQETQYF
>medium-sized|.|TRBJ2-3|TRBV5-4
TGTGCCAGCAGCGGAGGAGGGCGGGGGCGCACAGATACGCAGTATTTT
CASSGGGRGRTDTQYF
>.|.|TRBJ1-1|TRBV7-3
TGTGCCAGCAGCTTAACAGGGTCTGTGAACACTGAAGCTTTCTTT
CASSLTGSVNTEAFF
>few|TRBD2|TRBJ2-7|TRBV3-1
TGTGCCAGCAGCCCTCCTAGCGGGGGGGCCGGCGAGCAGTACTTC
CASSPPSGGAGEQYF
>many|TRBD1|TRBJ2-7|TRBV5-1
TGCGCCAGCGGCAGACAGGGCGAGGTTGACGAGCAGTACTTC
CASGRQGEVDEQYF
>medium-sized|.|TRBJ1-1|TRBV10-3
TGTGCCATCAGTGAGCCGGGCCCGAACACTGAAGCTTTCTTT
CAISEPGPNTEAFF
>many|.|TRBJ1-4|TRBV20-1
TGCAGTGCTGTGGTACATAAGAGCGGAAAACTGTTTTTT
CSAVVHKSGKLFF
>.|.|TRBJ2-5|TRBV5-1
TGCGCCAGCAGCTTGGCCACTAATCGGGACAACCAAGAGACCCAGTACTTC
CASSLATNRDNQETQYF
>many|TRBD1|TRBJ2-5|TRBV2
TGTGCCAGCAGGGGACAGCAAGAGACCCAGTACTTC
CASRGQQETQYF
>many|TRBD1|TRBJ2-7|TRBV4-1
TGCGCCAGCAGCCAGCCCGACAGGGGCCACGAGCAGTACTTC
CASSQPDRGHEQYF
>medium-sized|TRBD1|TRBJ2-1|TRBV27
TGTGCCAGCAGTTTAACCGGGACAGTCTCCTACAATGAGCAGTTCTTC
CASSLTGTVSYNEQFF
>.|.|TRBJ2-3|TRBV7-3
TGTGCCAGCAGCTTAGTAGGAGCCGAAGCAGATACGCAGTATTTT
CASSLVGAEADTQYF
>.|TRBD1|TRBJ1-5|TRBV18
TGTGCCAGCTCACCTGGGGGTTCGACAGGGGATCAGCCCCAGCATTTT
CASSPGGSTGDQPQHF
>many|.|TRBJ1-5|TRBV20-1
TGCAGTGCTAGGCCTAATAGCAATCAGCCCCAGCATTTT
CSARPNSNQPQHF
>medium-sized|TRBD1|TRBJ2-7|TRBV2
TGTGCCAGCAGCCCAGGCGAGGGGGCTCTTACCTACGAGCAGTACTTC
CASSPGEGALTYEQYF
>many|TRBD1|TRBJ1-2|TRBV11-2
TGTGCCAGCAGCTTCGACAGGGTATCTCCAGCTAACTATGGCTACACCTTC
CASSFDRVSPANYGYTF
>many|TRBD2|TRBJ2-1|TRBV12-3/TRBV12-4
TGTGCCAGCAAGTCCAGGCTAGCGGTATACAATGAGCAGTTCTTC
CASKSRLAVYNEQFF
>medium-sized|TRBD2|TRBJ2-1|TRBV6-1
TGTGCCAGCAGTGAAGTTGGACTAGCGTCCTACAATGAGCAGTTCTTC
CASSEVGLASYNEQFF
>medium-sized|.|TRBJ2-2|TRBV3-1
TGTGCCAGCAGCCCTTCAGGGCCCGGGGAGCTGTTTTTT
CASSPSGPGELFF
>many|TRBD2|TRBJ2-7|TRBV2
TGTGCCAGCGCTGTAGCGGGGAGCTACGAGCAGTACTTC
CASAVAGSYEQYF
>many|TRBD1|TRBJ1-1|TRBV2
TGTGCCAGCAGTGACCCAGGGGGCTACAACACTGAAGCTTTCTTT
CASSDPGGYNTEAFF
>many|TRBD1|TRBJ1-1|TRBV6-6
TGTGCCAGCAGCCAGACAGGGGGCCGGACTGAAGCTTTCTTT
CASSQTGGRTEAFF
>many|.|TRBJ1-2|TRBV4-2
TGTGCCAGCAGCCTTTCACGGGGACCTCAAGACGAGGGCTACACCTTC
CASSLSRGPQDEGYTF
>many|.|TRBJ2-7|TRBV9
TGTGCCAGCAGCGCCAGCGGATCCTTCTACGAGCAGTACTTC
CASSASGSFYEQYF
>.|.|TRBJ2-7|TRBV27
TGTGCCAGCACCATCGGACCGTACTACGAGCAGTACTTC
CASTIGPYYEQYF
>many|.|TRBJ1-2|TRBV29-1
TGCAGCGTTGAAGCCAGACTCAGGGCATACTATGGCTACACCTTC
CSVEARLRAYYGYTF
>few|.|TRBJ2-7|TRBV28
TGTGCCAGCACCCACGACCGTCCCGAGCAGTACTTC
CASTHDRPEQYF
>many|.|TRBJ1-5|TRBV18
TGTGCCAGCTCACCAGGGTGGGGACAGCCCCAGCATTTT
CASSPGWGQPQHF
>many|TRBD2|TRBJ2-5|TRBV5-1
TGCGCCAGCAGCTTGGACGGTAGCGGGGGGTCAGAGACCCAGTACTTC
CASSLDGSGGSETQYF
>many|.|TRBJ1-1|TRBV13
TGTGCCAGCAATGCCGGGCCTATTGAAGCTTTCTTT
CASNAGPIEAFF
>.|.|TRBJ2-1|TRBV7-3
TGTGCCAGCAGCTTAAGGAGAGCCACTGAGCAGTTCTTC
CASSLRRATEQFF
>many|.|TRBJ2-3|TRBV12-3/TRBV12-4
TGTGCCAGCAGTTTGGGACTTTTCACAGATACGCAGTATTTT
CASSLGLFTDTQYF
>many|.|TRBJ2-7|TRBV13
TGTGCCAGCGAGGGACTGAACTACGAGCAGTACTTC
CASEGLNYEQYF
>many|TRBD1|TRBJ2-5|TRBV10-3
TGTGCCATCAGTGCCTCACAGGGGGCGCAAGGGACCCAGTACTTC
CAISASQGAQGTQYF
>few|.|TRBJ1-1|TRBV7-2
TGTGCCAGCAGCTTAGGGCTCCTGAACACTGAAGCTTTCTTT
CASSLGLLNTEAFF
>many|.|TRBJ2-2|TRBV5-4
TGTGCCAGCAGCGGCAGGGACGACACCGGGGAGCTGTTTTTT
CASSGRDDTGELFF
>.|TRBD2|TRBJ2-3|TRBV4-3
TGCGCCAGCAGCCAAGCGGGAGGGCCAGGTGCCCCAGATACGCAGTATTTT
CASSQAGGPGAPDTQYF
>many|.|TRBJ2-7|TRBV30
TGTGCCTGGAGTGGACCGGACGGGTACGAGCAGTACTTC
CAWSGPDGYEQYF
>few|.|TRBJ1-1|TRBV5-5
TGTGCCAGCAGCCGAAATCCGGGACAAAGGCTGAACACTGAAGCTTTCTTT
CASSRNPGQRLNTEAFF
>many|.|TRBJ1-3|TRBV5-6
TGTGCCAGCAGCTTGGGAGGGGCCTTCTCTGGAAACACCATATATTTT
CASSLGGAFSGNTIYF
>medium-sized|.|TRBJ1-2|TRBV19
TGTGCCAGTAGTTACACAACTAACTATGGCTACACCTTC
CASSYTTNYGYTF
>many|.|TRBJ2-5|TRBV12-3/TRBV12-4
TGTGCCAGCAGTTCGACAAGGATCGTATGGGAGACCCAGTACTTC
CASSSTRIVWETQYF